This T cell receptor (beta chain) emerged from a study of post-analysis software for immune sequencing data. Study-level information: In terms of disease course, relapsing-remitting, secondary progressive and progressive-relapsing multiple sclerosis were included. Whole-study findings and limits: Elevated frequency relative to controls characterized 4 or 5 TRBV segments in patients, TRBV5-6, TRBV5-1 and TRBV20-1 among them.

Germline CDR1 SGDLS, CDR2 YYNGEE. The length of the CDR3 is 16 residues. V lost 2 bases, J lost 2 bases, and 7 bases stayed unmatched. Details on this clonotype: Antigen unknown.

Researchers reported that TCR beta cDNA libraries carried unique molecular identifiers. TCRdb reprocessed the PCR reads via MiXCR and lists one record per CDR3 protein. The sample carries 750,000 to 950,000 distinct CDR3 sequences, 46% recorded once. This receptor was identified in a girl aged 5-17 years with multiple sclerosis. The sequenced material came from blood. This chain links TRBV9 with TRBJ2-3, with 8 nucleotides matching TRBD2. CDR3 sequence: CASSVMAGGYTDTQYF. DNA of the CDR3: TGTGCCAGCAGCGTTATGGCGGGGGGCTACACAGATACGCAGTATTTT.